This T cell receptor (beta chain) was identified in a study of early T cells in non-severe SARS-CoV-2 infection. Study context: Sequenced bulk RNA came from whole blood that was unsorted, and chains were unpaired.

Overall study results and limits: A preference for anti-spike CD8 responses marked VDJdb matching, which missed private and CD4 specificities.

Germline loops: CDR1 DFQATT, CDR2 SNEGSKA (reference sequence). Losses at the gene ends were 6 bases for V and 4 bases for J; bases not matched to a gene: 4. This CDR3 has 14 amino acids. Unique molecular identifiers were affixed to single, distinct cDNA molecules. MiXCR, applied by TCRdb to the 5' RACE reads, yields one record per CDR3 protein. The data hold 40,000 to 45,000 distinct CDR3 sequences, with about 6% observed a single time. This clonotype was counted many times. The antigen is undetermined. The source is an adult who was a healthcare worker with PCR-confirmed SARS-CoV-2 infection or an uninfected control (not recorded which). The V call is TRBV20-1, the J call TRBJ2-3, with 13 bases that match TRBD2. This specimen consisted of whole blood, obtained at baseline. This CDR3 reads CSATGTSGADTQYF. CDR3 nucleotides: TGCAGTGCAACCGGGACTAGCGGGGCAGATACGCAGTATTTT.